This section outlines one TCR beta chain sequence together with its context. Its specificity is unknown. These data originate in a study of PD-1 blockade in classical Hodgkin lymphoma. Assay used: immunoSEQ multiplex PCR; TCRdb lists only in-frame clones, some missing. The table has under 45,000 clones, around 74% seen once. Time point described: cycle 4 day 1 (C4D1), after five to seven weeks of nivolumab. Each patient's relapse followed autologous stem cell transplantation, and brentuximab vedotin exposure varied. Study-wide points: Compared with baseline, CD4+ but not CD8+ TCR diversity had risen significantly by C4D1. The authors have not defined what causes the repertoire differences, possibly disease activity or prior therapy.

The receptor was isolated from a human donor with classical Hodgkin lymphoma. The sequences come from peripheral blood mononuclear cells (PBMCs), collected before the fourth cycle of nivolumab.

The CDR3 is CASSRGEETQYF. CDR3 bases: TGTGCCAGCAGCAGGGGGGAAGAGACCCAGTACTTC. The V and J genes are TRBV7-6 and TRBJ2-5; D could derive from TRBD1 or TRBD2 (6 bases each). V lost 5 bases, J lost 3 bases, and 7 bases lay in between. This CDR3 is 12 amino acids long. CDR1 SGHVS and CDR2 FNYEAQ come from the germline V gene.